These T cell receptor beta chains were read from a single sample in a study of vaccination and CD4 T cells after COVID-19. Their target antigens are unknown. TCRdb re-derived calls from the PCR reads in MiXCR, one entry per CDR3 protein. The sample lists approximately 17,000 distinct CDR3 sequences; about three fifths were seen once. The specimen sequenced was CD4+ T cells from blood, cultured in vitro. The receptor source for this set is a human donor who had recovered from COVID-19. CDR3s include the opening cysteine and the closing phenylalanine or tryptophan. Fields, in order: D gene, J gene, V gene, clone size, CDR3 DNA, CDR3 protein. The D gene is left open where the match is weak. Clone size appears in some rows only: once, few, many, or a class for an expanded clone.

d_gene: .
j_gene: TRBJ1-3
v_gene: TRBV7-2
abundance: .
CDR3nt: TGTGCCAGCAGCTTGCGGGCAGCCGATGGAAACACCATATATTTT
CDR3aa: CASSLRAADGNTIYF

d_gene: .
j_gene: TRBJ1-5
v_gene: TRBV7-9
abundance: .
CDR3nt: TGTGCCAGCAGCCCGGGGATCGGAGGGCAGCCCCAGCATTTT
CDR3aa: CASSPGIGGQPQHF

d_gene: TRBD2
j_gene: TRBJ2-3
v_gene: TRBV6-5
abundance: .
CDR3nt: TGTGCCAGCAGTTACGCCGGGACTAGCGGCCCCACAGATACGCAGTATTTT
CDR3aa: CASSYAGTSGPTDTQYF

d_gene: .
j_gene: TRBJ2-5
v_gene: TRBV7-6
abundance: .
CDR3nt: TGTGCCAGCAGCTTAGCCGCCGGAGAGACCCAGTACTTC
CDR3aa: CASSLAAGETQYF

d_gene: .
j_gene: TRBJ1-1
v_gene: TRBV5-1
abundance: .
CDR3nt: TGCGCCAGCAGCCTGAATAGTCCCTTTTGGGCTGAAGCTTTCTTT
CDR3aa: CASSLNSPFWAEAFF

d_gene: .
j_gene: TRBJ1-2
v_gene: TRBV6-1
abundance: .
CDR3nt: TGTGCCAGCAGTGAAGGCGGAGGGTCTATGCTAAGCTACACCTTC
CDR3aa: CASSEGGGSMLSYTF

d_gene: .
j_gene: TRBJ1-5
v_gene: TRBV6-1
abundance: .
CDR3nt: TGTGCCAGCAGGGGTGACAGTAGCAATCAGCCCCAGCATTTT
CDR3aa: CASRGDSSNQPQHF

d_gene: TRBD1
j_gene: TRBJ2-6
v_gene: TRBV19
abundance: once
CDR3nt: TGTGCCAGTAGTAAATACAGGGGAACCGGGGCCAACGTCCTGACTTTC
CDR3aa: CASSKYRGTGANVLTF

d_gene: .
j_gene: TRBJ1-2
v_gene: TRBV9
abundance: .
CDR3nt: TGTGCCAGCAGCGAAGGAACCCGGGGACATGGCTACACCTTC
CDR3aa: CASSEGTRGHGYTF

d_gene: TRBD1
j_gene: TRBJ1-2
v_gene: TRBV28
abundance: .
CDR3nt: TGTGCCAGCAGTTGGGGACAGGGCGACTATGGCTACACCTTC
CDR3aa: CASSWGQGDYGYTF

d_gene: TRBD2
j_gene: TRBJ2-3
v_gene: TRBV5-1
abundance: .
CDR3nt: TGCGCCAGCAGCTTGGGTCTAGCGGGACCCGCTAGCACAGATACGCAGTATTTT
CDR3aa: CASSLGLAGPASTDTQYF

d_gene: TRBD1
j_gene: TRBJ2-3
v_gene: TRBV6-1
abundance: .
CDR3nt: TGTGCCAGCAGGGTAGACAGGGGGCATGTTGATACGCAGTATTTT
CDR3aa: CASRVDRGHVDTQYF

d_gene: TRBD2
j_gene: TRBJ2-5
v_gene: TRBV27
abundance: few
CDR3nt: TGTGCCAGCAGCTGGGGAGGGGCCCAAGAGACCCAGTACTTC
CDR3aa: CASSWGGAQETQYF